This T cell receptor (beta chain) was sequenced in a study of T cell changes during pregnancy in multiple sclerosis. TCRdb's table, derived via immunoSEQ multiplex PCR, lists solely in-frame clones and lacks some. The sample carries about 36,000 clones, roughly 93% recorded once. Looked up from germline, CDR1 is LNHDA and CDR2 is SQIVND (reference sequence). The CDR3 is 17 amino acids. V was pared by 7 bases and J by 5 bases, with 15 bases of the junction left unmatched. The V gene is TRBV19, the J gene TRBJ2-1; 9 bases are a match to TRBD2. This clonotype originated in a female donor with multiple sclerosis, enrolled in a pregnancy study. The sequences come from CD4+ T cells from peripheral blood mononuclear cells, collected in the first trimester of pregnancy. The CDR3 loop is CASKREIAGVIDNEQFF. Written as DNA, the CDR3 is TGTGCCAGTAAGAGGGAAATAGCGGGAGTCATAGACAATGAGCAGTTCTTC.